This is a list of T cell receptor beta chains from one sample in a study of beta chain features in type 1 diabetes. This table comes from immunoSEQ multiplex PCR, and its TCRdb copy is limited to in-frame clones, with some not included. Of just over 600,000 clones detected, roughly 15% appear once; the ten largest clones hold about 0.093%. The sequenced sample was naive CD4+ T cells from blood. These receptors were collected from a man younger than 35 in good health. Each CDR3 is given with its conserved first and last residue. Each record gives: D gene, J gene, clone size, V gene, CDR3 protein, CDR3 DNA. The D gene is left open where the match is weak. Not every row has a clone size; where given, it reads once, few, many or a size class.

d_gene: .; j_gene: TRBJ1-2; abundance: few; v_gene: TRBV29-1; CDR3aa: CSVGGGRGYYGYTF; CDR3nt: TGCAGCGTTGGGGGCGGGCGCGGTTACTATGGCTACACCTTC
d_gene: .; j_gene: TRBJ1-1; abundance: few; v_gene: TRBV13; CDR3aa: CASSLPGGGNTEAFF; CDR3nt: TGTGCCAGCAGCTTACCCGGCGGGGGCAACACTGAAGCTTTCTTT
d_gene: TRBD2; j_gene: TRBJ2-4; abundance: .; v_gene: TRBV19; CDR3aa: CASSRLAGVGEAKNIQYF; CDR3nt: TGTGCCAGTAGTAGACTAGCGGGGGTAGGAGAGGCCAAAAACATTCAGTACTTC
d_gene: .; j_gene: TRBJ2-3; abundance: .; v_gene: TRBV2; CDR3aa: CASEGTDTQYF; CDR3nt: TGTGCCTCAGAAGGAACAGATACGCAGTATTTT
d_gene: TRBD2; j_gene: TRBJ2-1; abundance: .; v_gene: TRBV6-5; CDR3aa: CASRGLAGYNEQFF; CDR3nt: TGTGCCAGCAGGGGACTAGCGGGGTACAATGAGCAGTTCTTC
d_gene: .; j_gene: TRBJ1-2; abundance: .; v_gene: TRBV9; CDR3aa: CASSSGRQNYGYTF; CDR3nt: TGTGCCAGCAGTTCAGGGCGTCAAAACTATGGCTACACCTTC
d_gene: .; j_gene: TRBJ1-1; abundance: .; v_gene: TRBV7-3; CDR3aa: CASAQGFNTEAFF; CDR3nt: TGTGCCAGCGCTCAGGGATTCAACACTGAAGCTTTCTTT
d_gene: .; j_gene: TRBJ2-7; abundance: few; v_gene: TRBV28; CDR3aa: CASSLPGGRVHEQYF; CDR3nt: TGTGCCAGCAGTCTCCCCGGGGGCAGGGTGCACGAGCAGTACTTC
d_gene: TRBD1; j_gene: TRBJ1-1; abundance: .; v_gene: TRBV15; CDR3aa: CATSRDRNLNTEAFF; CDR3nt: TGTGCCACCAGCAGGGACAGGAACTTGAACACTGAAGCTTTCTTT
d_gene: TRBD2; j_gene: TRBJ2-2; abundance: .; v_gene: TRBV5-6; CDR3aa: CASSFSGTTSNTGELFF; CDR3nt: TGTGCCAGCAGCTTCTCCGGGACTACTTCGAACACCGGGGAGCTGTTTTTT
d_gene: .; j_gene: TRBJ2-7; abundance: few; v_gene: TRBV9; CDR3aa: CASSPSRAFEQYF; CDR3nt: TGTGCCAGCAGCCCCTCCAGGGCCTTCGAGCAGTACTTC
d_gene: TRBD1; j_gene: TRBJ1-1; abundance: few; v_gene: TRBV29-1; CDR3aa: CSVGRGQGKAFF; CDR3nt: TGCAGCGTGGGCCGGGGACAGGGTAAAGCTTTCTTT
d_gene: .; j_gene: TRBJ2-7; abundance: .; v_gene: TRBV29-1; CDR3aa: CSVVRAKSSYEQYF; CDR3nt: TGCAGCGTTGTGCGGGCGAAGAGCTCCTACGAGCAGTACTTC
d_gene: .; j_gene: TRBJ2-2; abundance: few; v_gene: TRBV25-1; CDR3aa: CASSFRTVGELFF; CDR3nt: TGTGCCAGCAGTTTCCGGACGGTCGGGGAGCTGTTTTTT
d_gene: TRBD1; j_gene: TRBJ1-1; abundance: few; v_gene: TRBV6-4; CDR3aa: CASSDRAGPNEAFF; CDR3nt: TGTGCCAGCAGCGACAGGGCCGGACCCAATGAAGCTTTCTTT
d_gene: .; j_gene: TRBJ1-3; abundance: .; v_gene: TRBV5-6; CDR3aa: CASSPPGFSGNTIYF; CDR3nt: TGTGCCAGCAGCCCACCGGGGTTCTCCGGAAACACCATATATTTT
d_gene: .; j_gene: TRBJ2-2; abundance: .; v_gene: TRBV19; CDR3aa: CASSRPVAYTGELFF; CDR3nt: TGTGCCAGTAGCCGTCCGGTAGCGTACACCGGGGAGCTGTTTTTT
d_gene: .; j_gene: TRBJ1-2; abundance: .; v_gene: TRBV6-5; CDR3aa: CASSYSYTGGYTF; CDR3nt: TGTGCCAGCAGTTACTCCTATACCGGCGGCTACACCTTC
d_gene: .; j_gene: TRBJ2-7; abundance: .; v_gene: TRBV5-1; CDR3aa: CASSLAVTGYEQYF; CDR3nt: TGCGCCAGCAGCTTGGCCGTGACTGGCTACGAGCAGTACTTC